The clone carrying this TCR beta chain showed up just a few times. What it recognizes is unknown. CD8+CD4-CCR7+CD45RA+ sorting gave the naive CD8 T cells. Methods described previously were used for bulk TCR libraries, and listed TCR primers were applied. TCRdb re-derived calls from the PCR reads in MiXCR, one entry per CDR3 protein. The profile covers over 600,000 distinct CDR3 sequences, with just under 20% appearing a single time and roughly 0.83% taken by the ten largest. Trimming cost V 1 base and J 2 bases; bases outside gene matches: 12. Per the germline V gene, CDR1 is PRHDT and CDR2 is FYEKMQ (reference sequence). The CDR3 totals 18 residues. The data were obtained in a study of molecular identifiers for immune sequencing clone quantification. Findings and caveats of the study: Spiked Jurkat TCR RNA from one cell was reportedly detectable among some 1 million naive cells.

The J gene is TRBJ2-3, the V gene TRBV13, with 7 bases aligning to TRBD2. The sequencing input was naive CD8+ T cells from blood, with Jurkat cell RNA spiked in. Noted subset: FACS-sorted CD8+CD4-CCR7+CD45RA+ naive T cells. This receptor was identified in a human donor in good health. Some libraries in this study had Jurkat cell RNA spiked in. The CDR3 DNA sequence: TGTGCCAGCAGCTTAGCATGGACCCCAGCGGGGTACACAGATACGCAGTATTTT. It encodes CASSLAWTPAGYTDTQYF.